This T cell receptor beta chain was sequenced for a study of Graves' ophthalmopathy and Graves' hyperthyroidism. The authors amplified TCR beta CDR3 regions, and they did so from RNA transcripts for repertoire sequencing. RT-PCR was first run with HTBI primers, then multiplex PCR in a second round. In TCRdb, the multiplex PCR reads were re-called with MiXCR into one record per CDR3 protein. There are some 170,000 distinct CDR3 sequences in the sample; approximately 40% occur only once, and approximately 8.9% lies in the top ten. CDR1 is SGHTA and CDR2 is FQGTGA in the germline V gene. The CDR3 loop spans 14 amino acids. Trimming cost V 3 bases and J 5 bases, with 14 bases left between them. At least ten counts were recorded for this clonotype.

The rearrangement links TRBV7-3 to TRBJ2-7, with a possible D match to TRBD2 (5 bases). This receptor was obtained from a man in his thirties or forties with Graves' ophthalmopathy. Sequencing was done on a sample of peripheral blood. The CDR3 region has the DNA TGTGCCAGCAGCTTCGAGGGCCGAGGACACGAGCAGTACTTC. This codes for CASSFEGRGHEQYF.